The clone carrying this T cell receptor (beta chain) has just one count. The entry originates in a study of blood T cell repertoires in COVID-19. Study-wide context: COVID-19 samples, acute and convalescent, were from the United States, Italy and Spain. The cDNA or gDNA used as material had been derived from T cells, B-cell-depleted T cells, or PBMCs.

Authors' methods: Amplifying reference gene primers gave estimates of nucleated cell counts. The data were produced by immunoSEQ multiplex PCR, yet TCRdb's version contains in-frame clones alone and is incomplete. The V and J calls and the clone size are those of that table, but D and trimming were determined from the DNA. The sample has about 440,000 clones, 85% to 90% seen once; the top ten hold about 4.5%. This CDR3 has 11 residues. Germline V gene data show CDR1 as LNHDA and CDR2 as SQIVND (reference sequence). The V gene lost 10 bases and the J gene lost 7 bases, with 13 bases spanning the gap. This receptor was obtained from a woman aged 25 to 39 with acute or convalescent COVID-19. The sample consisted of peripheral blood. This chain connects TRBV19 to TRBJ1-1; no reliable D call. The CDR3, as DNA: TGTGCCACCATTCACCGAGATGAAGCTTTCTTT. Its translation: CATIHRDEAFF.